One T cell receptor (beta chain) is described in this entry. The CDR3 loop spans 13 amino acids. The germline V gene has CDR1 SGHTS and CDR2 YDEGEE. Trimming shortened V by 5 bases and J by 0 bases, and 9 bases separated the two germline ends. The record originates from a study of T cell changes during pregnancy in multiple sclerosis. Generated by immunoSEQ multiplex PCR, the TCRdb table keeps only in-frame clones and is missing some. In the table there are more than 85,000 clones, 94% of which are singletons. The sequence was collected from a female donor in good health, enrolled as a control in a pregnancy study. The specimen comprised peripheral blood, sampled after pregnancy. This sequence joins TRBV5-8 and TRBJ2-7; the D gene is possibly TRBD1 (5 bases). CDR3 residues: CASRARDSYEQYF. The CDR3 coding sequence is TGTGCCAGCAGGGCCAGGGACTCCTACGAGCAGTACTTC.